These T cell receptor beta chains were read from a single sample in a study of blood T cell repertoires in COVID-19. Assay used: immunoSEQ multiplex PCR; TCRdb lists only in-frame clones, some missing. The sample has hundreds of thousands of clones; 88% are singletons. The specimen sequenced was peripheral blood. The receptors were gathered from a woman between 25 and 40 years old with COVID-19, enrolled during active disease. The CDR3 runs from the conserved cysteine through the conserved F or W. Each record gives: D gene, clone size, J gene, V gene, CDR3 protein, CDR3 DNA. The D gene is left open where the match is weak. The size of a clone is reported for some rows only, either as once, few or many, or as a class for expanded clones.

D gene: .; clone size: .; J gene: TRBJ2-1; V gene: TRBV5-1; CDR3 protein: CASSLAMGGSSYNEQFF; CDR3 DNA: TGCGCCAGCAGCTTGGCCATGGGGGGTAGCTCCTACAATGAGCAGTTCTTC
D gene: .; clone size: .; J gene: TRBJ1-4; V gene: TRBV2; CDR3 protein: CASIRDEKLFF; CDR3 DNA: TGTGCCAGCATCAGGGATGAAAAACTGTTTTTT
D gene: TRBD2; clone size: once; J gene: TRBJ2-1; V gene: TRBV6-2/TRBV6-3; CDR3 protein: CASSYSASGALSTYNEQFF; CDR3 DNA: TGTGCCAGCAGTTACTCAGCTAGCGGGGCCCTCTCTACCTACAATGAGCAGTTCTTC
D gene: .; clone size: .; J gene: TRBJ1-1; V gene: TRBV6-2/TRBV6-3; CDR3 protein: CASSYLTSNTEAFF; CDR3 DNA: TGTGCCAGCAGTTATTTGACATCGAACACTGAAGCTTTCTTT
D gene: .; clone size: .; J gene: TRBJ2-3; V gene: TRBV30; CDR3 protein: CAWSVEASTDTQYF; CDR3 DNA: TGTGCCTGGAGTGTTGAGGCTAGCACAGATACGCAGTATTTT
D gene: .; clone size: .; J gene: TRBJ2-6; V gene: TRBV27; CDR3 protein: CASSLFGLSGANVLTF; CDR3 DNA: TGTGCCAGCAGTTTATTTGGCCTCTCTGGGGCCAACGTCCTGACTTTC
D gene: .; clone size: .; J gene: TRBJ2-7; V gene: TRBV24-1; CDR3 protein: CATSDRKTGNYEQYF; CDR3 DNA: TGTGCCACCAGTGACCGGAAAACAGGGAACTACGAGCAGTACTTC
D gene: TRBD2; clone size: .; J gene: TRBJ2-5; V gene: TRBV10-1; CDR3 protein: CASSAGTSGSVETQYF; CDR3 DNA: TGCGCCAGCAGTGCGGGGACTAGCGGGAGTGTCGAGACCCAGTACTTC
D gene: TRBD2; clone size: few; J gene: TRBJ2-2; V gene: TRBV5-4; CDR3 protein: CASSFETSGNTGELFF; CDR3 DNA: TGTGCCAGCAGCTTCGAGACTAGCGGTAACACCGGGGAGCTGTTTTTT
D gene: .; clone size: .; J gene: TRBJ1-6; V gene: TRBV2; CDR3 protein: CASSGTSSPLHF; CDR3 DNA: TGTGCCAGCAGTGGGACATCGTCACCCCTCCACTTT
D gene: .; clone size: many; J gene: TRBJ1-2; V gene: TRBV5-6; CDR3 protein: CASSLSAAAGYTF; CDR3 DNA: TGTGCCAGCAGCTTGAGCGCGGCGGCTGGCTACACCTTC
D gene: TRBD2; clone size: .; J gene: TRBJ2-7; V gene: TRBV6-5; CDR3 protein: CASSYSRTSGFEQYF; CDR3 DNA: TGTGCCAGCAGTTACTCTCGGACTAGCGGCTTCGAGCAGTACTTC
D gene: TRBD1; clone size: .; J gene: TRBJ2-7; V gene: TRBV3-1/TRBV3-2; CDR3 protein: CASSPDREQGRVQYF; CDR3 DNA: TGTGCCAGCAGCCCGGACAGGGAACAAGGTCGCGTGCAGTACTTC
D gene: TRBD1; clone size: .; J gene: TRBJ1-2; V gene: TRBV29-1; CDR3 protein: CSVEDTGGWDYGYTF; CDR3 DNA: TGCAGCGTTGAAGATACAGGGGGATGGGACTATGGCTACACCTTC
D gene: .; clone size: once; J gene: TRBJ2-3; V gene: TRBV6-1; CDR3 protein: CASSDPGASTDTQYF; CDR3 DNA: TGTGCCAGCAGTGACCCGGGAGCGAGCACAGATACGCAGTATTTT
D gene: .; clone size: once; J gene: TRBJ2-5; V gene: TRBV30; CDR3 protein: CAWNGQPLETQYF; CDR3 DNA: TGTGCCTGGAATGGGCAGCCGCTGGAGACCCAGTACTTC
D gene: .; clone size: once; J gene: TRBJ1-6; V gene: TRBV7-9; CDR3 protein: CASSPATAFNSPLHF; CDR3 DNA: TGTGCCAGCAGTCCCGCGACAGCCTTTAATTCACCCCTCCACTTT
D gene: TRBD2; clone size: .; J gene: TRBJ2-1; V gene: TRBV11-2; CDR3 protein: CASSGGAGLAGVNEQFF; CDR3 DNA: TGTGCCAGCAGCGGAGGGGCGGGACTAGCGGGAGTGAATGAGCAGTTCTTC
D gene: TRBD2; clone size: .; J gene: TRBJ2-3; V gene: TRBV6-4; CDR3 protein: CASSEAGEGDTQYF; CDR3 DNA: TGTGCCAGCAGTGAGGCGGGGGAGGGTGATACGCAGTATTTT
D gene: TRBD2; clone size: .; J gene: TRBJ2-1; V gene: TRBV7-9; CDR3 protein: CASSFPQLAGVGNEQFF; CDR3 DNA: TGTGCCAGCAGCTTCCCACAACTAGCGGGAGTGGGGAATGAGCAGTTCTTC
D gene: TRBD2; clone size: .; J gene: TRBJ2-3; V gene: TRBV15; CDR3 protein: CATSSFSSGTYTDTQYF; CDR3 DNA: TGTGCCACCAGCAGTTTTTCTAGCGGGACATACACAGATACGCAGTATTTT
D gene: .; clone size: .; J gene: TRBJ2-7; V gene: TRBV30; CDR3 protein: CAWSPGHPTYEQYF; CDR3 DNA: TGTGCCTGGTCCCCGGGACACCCAACCTACGAGCAGTACTTC
D gene: TRBD2; clone size: .; J gene: TRBJ2-1; V gene: TRBV13; CDR3 protein: CASSLSSGRYNEQFF; CDR3 DNA: TGTGCCAGCAGCCTGTCTAGCGGGAGATACAATGAGCAGTTCTTC
D gene: TRBD1; clone size: .; J gene: TRBJ1-2; V gene: TRBV18; CDR3 protein: CASSAAGTGFYGYTF; CDR3 DNA: TGTGCCAGCTCAGCTGCCGGGACAGGGTTCTATGGCTACACCTTC
D gene: .; clone size: once; J gene: TRBJ1-1; V gene: TRBV28; CDR3 protein: CASSYGTLNTEAFF; CDR3 DNA: TGTGCCAGCAGTTACGGGACATTGAACACTGAAGCTTTCTTT
D gene: .; clone size: .; J gene: TRBJ1-1; V gene: TRBV5-5; CDR3 protein: CASSLEILPIGAFF; CDR3 DNA: TGTGCCAGCAGCTTGGAGATACTCCCCATCGGAGCTTTCTTT
D gene: .; clone size: .; J gene: TRBJ1-1; V gene: TRBV30; CDR3 protein: CAWSGQFLNTEAFF; CDR3 DNA: TGTGCCTGGTCAGGACAGTTTCTAAACACTGAAGCTTTCTTT
D gene: .; clone size: .; J gene: TRBJ2-1; V gene: TRBV28; CDR3 protein: CASSSPRDYNEQFF; CDR3 DNA: TGTGCCAGCAGTTCACCCCGCGATTACAATGAGCAGTTCTTC
D gene: TRBD1; clone size: .; J gene: TRBJ2-3; V gene: TRBV30; CDR3 protein: CAWGTGVITDTQYF; CDR3 DNA: TGTGCCTGGGGGACAGGGGTTATCACAGATACGCAGTATTTT
D gene: TRBD2; clone size: .; J gene: TRBJ2-7; V gene: TRBV10-3; CDR3 protein: CAISESSGSPYEQYF; CDR3 DNA: TGTGCCATCAGTGAGTCGAGCGGGAGTCCCTACGAGCAGTACTTC
D gene: .; clone size: .; J gene: TRBJ1-4; V gene: TRBV12-3/TRBV12-4; CDR3 protein: CASSPLRQEKLFF; CDR3 DNA: TGTGCCAGCAGCCCCTTGCGGCAGGAAAAACTGTTTTTT
D gene: .; clone size: .; J gene: TRBJ1-5; V gene: TRBV7-2; CDR3 protein: CASSRTYYGPQHF; CDR3 DNA: TGTGCCAGCAGCCGGACTTACTATGGGCCCCAGCATTTT
D gene: .; clone size: .; J gene: TRBJ2-2; V gene: TRBV11-3; CDR3 protein: CASRSDGAGELFF; CDR3 DNA: TGTGCCAGCAGGTCCGACGGGGCCGGGGAGCTGTTTTTT
D gene: TRBD1; clone size: few; J gene: TRBJ2-7; V gene: TRBV7-9; CDR3 protein: CASSAPDRGLHEQYF; CDR3 DNA: TGTGCCAGCAGCGCCCCGGACAGGGGGCTGCACGAGCAGTACTTC
D gene: .; clone size: .; J gene: TRBJ1-1; V gene: TRBV30; CDR3 protein: CAWRKGGRTEAFF; CDR3 DNA: TGTGCCTGGAGGAAGGGCGGGAGGACTGAAGCTTTCTTT
D gene: .; clone size: .; J gene: TRBJ1-3; V gene: TRBV9; CDR3 protein: CASSLTGISGNTIYF; CDR3 DNA: TGTGCCAGCAGCCTTACAGGAATCTCTGGAAACACCATATATTTT
D gene: .; clone size: .; J gene: TRBJ1-1; V gene: TRBV12-3/TRBV12-4; CDR3 protein: CASRRTENTEAFF; CDR3 DNA: TGTGCCAGCAGAAGAACTGAGAACACTGAAGCTTTCTTT
D gene: TRBD1; clone size: .; J gene: TRBJ2-7; V gene: TRBV14; CDR3 protein: CASSQQGQGAYEQYF; CDR3 DNA: TGTGCCAGCAGCCAACAAGGACAGGGAGCCTACGAGCAGTACTTC
D gene: .; clone size: few; J gene: TRBJ1-1; V gene: TRBV6-5; CDR3 protein: CASRDRLRNTEAFF; CDR3 DNA: TGTGCCAGCAGAGACAGGCTGAGGAACACTGAAGCTTTCTTT
D gene: .; clone size: once; J gene: TRBJ1-5; V gene: TRBV30; CDR3 protein: CASPARSRDQPQHF; CDR3 DNA: TGTGCCTCACCAGCGCGGAGCCGAGATCAGCCCCAGCATTTT